The entry below describes one T cell receptor beta chain. Its specificity is not known. Other DNA sequences of this sample code for an identical CDR3. This specimen belongs to a study of T cell responses to AZD1222 COVID-19 vaccine. Study-level results: Most donors were white British, females outnumbered males, and clonal diversity was possibly underestimated. No repertoire was sampled before or during the peak T cell response, only after it.

This table comes from immunoSEQ multiplex PCR, and its TCRdb copy is limited to in-frame clones, with some not included. The data hold 45,000 to 55,000 clones, with 70% to 85% observed a single time. CDR3 length equals 14 residues. CDR1 and CDR2 from the germline V gene are SGHTA and FQGNSA. The ends were cut back, 3 bases at V and 2 bases at J, with 5 bases in the middle. V gene TRBV7-2 combines with J gene TRBJ1-6; no definite D call. Source: peripheral blood, taken on day 0 of MenACWY control vaccination. The sequence was collected from an adult in good health. CDR3: CASSLGPYNSPLHF. The CDR3 nucleotides read TGTGCCAGCAGCTTGGGCCCCTATAATTCACCCCTCCACTTT.